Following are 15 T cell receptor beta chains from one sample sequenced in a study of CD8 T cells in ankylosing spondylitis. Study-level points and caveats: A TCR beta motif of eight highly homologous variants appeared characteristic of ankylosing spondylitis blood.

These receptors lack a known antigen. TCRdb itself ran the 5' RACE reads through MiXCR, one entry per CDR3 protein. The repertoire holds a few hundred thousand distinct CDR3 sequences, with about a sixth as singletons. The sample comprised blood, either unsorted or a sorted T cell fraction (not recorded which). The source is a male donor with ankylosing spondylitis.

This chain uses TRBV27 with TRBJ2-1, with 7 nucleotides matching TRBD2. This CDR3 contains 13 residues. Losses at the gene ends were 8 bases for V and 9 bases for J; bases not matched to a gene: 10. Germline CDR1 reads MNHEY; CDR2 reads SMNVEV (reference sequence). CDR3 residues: CASGSGYGTEQFF. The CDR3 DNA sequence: TGTGCCAGCGGTAGCGGGTATGGGACTGAGCAGTTCTTC.

The chain's CDR3 is CASSYGDTRQLAKNIQYF. The CDR3 nucleotides read TGTGCCAGCAGTTACGGGGACACCAGACAACTAGCCAAAAACATTCAGTACTTC. The chain couples TRBV6-2 or TRBV6-3 to TRBJ2-4; TRBD1 might be the D (6 bases). The ends were cut back, 2 bases at V and 0 bases at J, with 17 bases in the middle. The CDR3 is 18 residues long. Germline loops: CDR1 MNHEY, CDR2 SVGEGT.

The CDR3 reads CANSRDNQEELFF. CDR3 nucleotide sequence: TGTGCCAACTCCCGGGACAATCAGGAGGAGCTGTTTTTT. The J gene is TRBJ2-2, the V gene TRBV2, with D possibly TRBD1 on 6 matching bases. The CDR3 runs to 13 residues. Looked up from germline, CDR1 is SNHLY and CDR2 is FYNNEI. V was shortened by 10 bases and J by 10 bases, with 19 bases between the two germline ends.

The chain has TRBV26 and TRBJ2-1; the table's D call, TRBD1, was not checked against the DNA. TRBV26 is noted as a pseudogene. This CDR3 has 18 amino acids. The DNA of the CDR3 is TGTACCAGCAGTTTTGGGGTCGAGACAAACCCTTGGGGGGATGAGCAGTTCTTC. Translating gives CTSSFGVETNPWGDEQFF.

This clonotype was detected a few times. The CDR3 sequence: CASSERGPSYEQYF. Here the CDR3 DNA reads TGTGCCAGCAGTGAACGGGGCCCTAGCTACGAGCAGTACTTC. This chain joins TRBV27 and TRBJ2-7; D may match TRBD1 or TRBD2 (5 bases each). The CDR3 spans 14 residues. Germline V gene data show CDR1 as MNHEY and CDR2 as SMNVEV (reference sequence). Trimming removed 5 bases at V and 3 bases at J, with 14 bases between.

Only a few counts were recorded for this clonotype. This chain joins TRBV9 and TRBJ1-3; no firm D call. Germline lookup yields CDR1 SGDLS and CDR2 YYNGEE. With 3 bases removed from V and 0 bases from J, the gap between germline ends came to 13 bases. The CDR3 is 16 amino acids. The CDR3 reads CASSAAQFYSGNTIYF. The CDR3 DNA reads TGTGCCAGCAGCGCTGCACAGTTCTACTCTGGAAACACCATATATTTT.

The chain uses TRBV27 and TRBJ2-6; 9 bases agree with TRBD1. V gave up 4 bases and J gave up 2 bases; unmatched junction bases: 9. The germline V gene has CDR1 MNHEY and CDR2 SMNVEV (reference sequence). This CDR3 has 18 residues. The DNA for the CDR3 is TGTGCCAGCAGTTCCTCATCCACAGGGGGCCCTGGGGCCAACGTCCTGACTTTC. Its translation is CASSSSSTGGPGANVLTF.

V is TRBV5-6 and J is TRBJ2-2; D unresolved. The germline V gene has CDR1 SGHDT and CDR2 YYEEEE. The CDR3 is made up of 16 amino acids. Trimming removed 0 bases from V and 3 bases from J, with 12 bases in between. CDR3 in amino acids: CASSLAWYRDTGELFF. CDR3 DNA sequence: TGTGCCAGCAGCTTGGCTTGGTACAGAGACACCGGGGAGCTGTTTTTT.

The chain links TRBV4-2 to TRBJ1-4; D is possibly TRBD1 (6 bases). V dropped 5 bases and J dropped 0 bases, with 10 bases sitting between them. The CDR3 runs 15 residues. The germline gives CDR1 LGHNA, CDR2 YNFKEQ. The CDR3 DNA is TGTGCCAGCAGCAAGACAGGCCCAACTAATGAAAAACTGTTTTTT. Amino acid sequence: CASSKTGPTNEKLFF.

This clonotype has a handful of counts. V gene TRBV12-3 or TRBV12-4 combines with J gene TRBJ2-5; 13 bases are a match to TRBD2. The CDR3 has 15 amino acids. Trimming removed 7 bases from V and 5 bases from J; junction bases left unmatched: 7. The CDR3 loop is CASTRLLAGGETQYF. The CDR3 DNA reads TGTGCCAGCACGAGACTACTAGCGGGGGGGGAGACCCAGTACTTC.

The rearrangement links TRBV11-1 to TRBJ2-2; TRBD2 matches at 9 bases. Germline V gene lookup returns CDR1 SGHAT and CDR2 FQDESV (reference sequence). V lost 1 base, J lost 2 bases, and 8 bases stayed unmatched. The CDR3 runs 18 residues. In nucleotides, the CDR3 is TGTGCCAGCAGCTTAGGAGTCGATAGCGGGAGAAACACCGGGGAGCTGTTTTTT. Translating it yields CASSLGVDSGRNTGELFF.

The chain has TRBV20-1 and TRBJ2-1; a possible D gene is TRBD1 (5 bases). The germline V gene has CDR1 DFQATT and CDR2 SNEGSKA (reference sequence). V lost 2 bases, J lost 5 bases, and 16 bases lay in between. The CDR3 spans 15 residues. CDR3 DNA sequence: TGCAGTGCTAGATCCACGGGCAGGGCGCACAATGAGCAGTTCTTC. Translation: CSARSTGRAHNEQFF.

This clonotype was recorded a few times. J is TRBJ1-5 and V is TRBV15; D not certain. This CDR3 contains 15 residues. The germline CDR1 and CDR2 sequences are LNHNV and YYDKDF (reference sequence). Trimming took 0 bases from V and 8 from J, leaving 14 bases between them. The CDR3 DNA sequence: TGTGCCACCAGCAGAGATTCTAGCGGCTCCGAGCCCCAGCATTTT. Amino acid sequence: CATSRDSSGSEPQHF.

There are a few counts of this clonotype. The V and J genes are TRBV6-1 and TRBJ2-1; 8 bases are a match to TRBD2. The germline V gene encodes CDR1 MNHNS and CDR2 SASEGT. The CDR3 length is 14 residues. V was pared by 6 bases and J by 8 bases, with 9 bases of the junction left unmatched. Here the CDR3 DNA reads TGTGCCAGCAGCCCAGGACTAGCTCGGGATGAGCAGTTCTTC. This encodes CASSPGLARDEQFF.

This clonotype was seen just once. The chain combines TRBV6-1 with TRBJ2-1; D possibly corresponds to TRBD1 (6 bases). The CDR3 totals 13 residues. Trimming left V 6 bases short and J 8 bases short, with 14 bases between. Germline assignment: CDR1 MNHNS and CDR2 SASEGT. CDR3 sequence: CASRLSGAYEQFF. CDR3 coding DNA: TGTGCCAGCAGGTTGTCAGGGGCCTATGAGCAGTTCTTC.